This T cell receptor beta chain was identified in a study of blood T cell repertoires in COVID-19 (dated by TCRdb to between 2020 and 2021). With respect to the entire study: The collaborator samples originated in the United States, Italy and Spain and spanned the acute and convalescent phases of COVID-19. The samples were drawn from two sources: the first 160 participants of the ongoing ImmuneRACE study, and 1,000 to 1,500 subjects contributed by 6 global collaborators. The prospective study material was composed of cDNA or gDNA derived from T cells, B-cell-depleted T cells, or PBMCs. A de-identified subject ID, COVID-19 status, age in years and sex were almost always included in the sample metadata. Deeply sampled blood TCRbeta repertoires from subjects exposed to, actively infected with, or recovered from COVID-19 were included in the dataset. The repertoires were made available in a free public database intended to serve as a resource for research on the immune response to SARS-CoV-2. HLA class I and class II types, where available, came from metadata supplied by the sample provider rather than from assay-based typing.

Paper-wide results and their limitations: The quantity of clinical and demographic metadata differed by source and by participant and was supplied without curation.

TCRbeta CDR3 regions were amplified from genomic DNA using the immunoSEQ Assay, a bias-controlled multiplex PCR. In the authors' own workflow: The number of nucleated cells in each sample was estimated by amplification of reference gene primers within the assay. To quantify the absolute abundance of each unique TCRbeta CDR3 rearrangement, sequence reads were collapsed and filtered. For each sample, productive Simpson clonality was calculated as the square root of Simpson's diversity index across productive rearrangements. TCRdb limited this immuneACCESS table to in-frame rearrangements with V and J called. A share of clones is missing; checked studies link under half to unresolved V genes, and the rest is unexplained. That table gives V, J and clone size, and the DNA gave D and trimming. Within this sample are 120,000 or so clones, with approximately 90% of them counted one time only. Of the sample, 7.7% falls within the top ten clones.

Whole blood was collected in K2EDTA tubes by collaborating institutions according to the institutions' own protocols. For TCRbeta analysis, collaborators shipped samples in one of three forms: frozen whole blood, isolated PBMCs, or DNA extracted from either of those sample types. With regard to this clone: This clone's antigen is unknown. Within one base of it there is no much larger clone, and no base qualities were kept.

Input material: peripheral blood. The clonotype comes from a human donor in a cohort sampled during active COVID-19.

The DNA is as follows: TGTGCCAGCAGCTTAGAGGCTAGCGGTCCGATCGGAGATACGCAGTATTTT. Translated, it reads CASSLEASGPIGDTQYF. The receptor chain draws on TRBV7-9 and TRBJ2-3; 7 of the junction bases match TRBD2. Trimmed from V: 1 base; trimmed from J: 5 bases; junction bases lacking a gene match: 12. As encoded in the germline V gene (reference sequence), CDR1 is SEHNR while CDR2 is FQNEAQ. The CDR3 goes from the cysteine to the phenylalanine over 17 residues. The DNA shown is the 51-base CDR3, in frame from base 1.